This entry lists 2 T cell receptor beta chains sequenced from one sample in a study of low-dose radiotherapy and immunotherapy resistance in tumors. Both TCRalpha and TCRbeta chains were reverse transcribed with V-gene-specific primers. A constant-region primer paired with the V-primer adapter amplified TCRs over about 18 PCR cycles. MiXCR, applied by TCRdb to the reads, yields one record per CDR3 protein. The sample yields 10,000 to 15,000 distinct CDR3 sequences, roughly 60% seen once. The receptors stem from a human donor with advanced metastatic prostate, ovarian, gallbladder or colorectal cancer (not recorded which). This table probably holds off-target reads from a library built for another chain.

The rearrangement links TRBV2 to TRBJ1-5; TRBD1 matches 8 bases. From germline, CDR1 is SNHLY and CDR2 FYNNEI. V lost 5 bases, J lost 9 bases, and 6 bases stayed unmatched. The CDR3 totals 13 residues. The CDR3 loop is CASSLQGEWPQHF. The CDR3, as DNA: TGTGCCAGCAGTCTACAGGGGGAATGGCCCCAGCATTTT.

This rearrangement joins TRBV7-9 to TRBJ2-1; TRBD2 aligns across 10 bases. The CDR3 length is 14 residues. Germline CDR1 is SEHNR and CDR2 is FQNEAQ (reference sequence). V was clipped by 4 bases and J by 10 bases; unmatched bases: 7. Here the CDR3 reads CASSSTSGALEQFF. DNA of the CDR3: TGTGCCAGCAGCTCCACTAGCGGGGCTTTAGAGCAGTTCTTC.